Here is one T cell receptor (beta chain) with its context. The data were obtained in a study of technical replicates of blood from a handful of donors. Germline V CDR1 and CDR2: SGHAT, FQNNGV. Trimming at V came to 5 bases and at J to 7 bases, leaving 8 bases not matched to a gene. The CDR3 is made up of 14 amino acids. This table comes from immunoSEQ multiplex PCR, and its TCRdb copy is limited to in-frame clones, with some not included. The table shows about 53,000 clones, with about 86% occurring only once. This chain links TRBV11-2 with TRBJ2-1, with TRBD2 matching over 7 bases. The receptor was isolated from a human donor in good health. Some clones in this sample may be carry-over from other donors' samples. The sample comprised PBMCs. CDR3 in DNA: TGTGCCAGCAGCATCGAGGCCGGGGGGAATGAGCAGTTCTTC. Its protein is CASSIEAGGNEQFF.